The T cell receptor (beta chain) under discussion was sequenced for a study of blood T cell repertoires in COVID-19. The wider study: The samples span acute and convalescent COVID-19 from the United States, Italy and Spain.

Authors' analysis steps: For nucleated cells, counts were estimated from reference gene primer amplification. Here immunoSEQ multiplex PCR was the method, and the copy in TCRdb shows in-frame clones only, minus some. The V and J calls and clone size are taken from that table; D and trimming were inferred from the DNA. Among about 240,000 clones listed, 70% to 90% were seen once. The germline V gene encodes CDR1 MNHNS and CDR2 SASEGT. CDR3 length equals 15 residues. With 0 bases clipped from V and 4 bases from J, the junction kept 1 base outside the gene matches. Cohorts were assigned according to the clinical history that participants reported.

The origin of this receptor is a woman aged 35 to 49 with acute COVID-19. This rearrangement joins TRBV6-1 to TRBJ2-7, with 12 bases identical to TRBD2. Material: PBMCs or T cells enriched from blood (not recorded which). CDR3 DNA: TGTGCCAGCAGTGAAGCGACTAGCGGGAGTTACGAGCAGTACTTC. It specifies CASSEATSGSYEQYF.